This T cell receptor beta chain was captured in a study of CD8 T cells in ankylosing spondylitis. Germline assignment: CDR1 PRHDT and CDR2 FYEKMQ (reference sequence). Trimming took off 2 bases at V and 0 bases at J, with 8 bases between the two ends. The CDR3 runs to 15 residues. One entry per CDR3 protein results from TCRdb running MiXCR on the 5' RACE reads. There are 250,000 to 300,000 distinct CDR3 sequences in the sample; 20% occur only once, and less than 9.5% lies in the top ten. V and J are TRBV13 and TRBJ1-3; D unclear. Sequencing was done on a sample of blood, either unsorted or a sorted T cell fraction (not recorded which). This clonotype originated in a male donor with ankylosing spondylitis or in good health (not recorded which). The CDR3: CASSLIGSSGNTIYF. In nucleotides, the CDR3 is TGTGCCAGCAGCTTAATCGGGAGCTCTGGAAACACCATATATTTT.